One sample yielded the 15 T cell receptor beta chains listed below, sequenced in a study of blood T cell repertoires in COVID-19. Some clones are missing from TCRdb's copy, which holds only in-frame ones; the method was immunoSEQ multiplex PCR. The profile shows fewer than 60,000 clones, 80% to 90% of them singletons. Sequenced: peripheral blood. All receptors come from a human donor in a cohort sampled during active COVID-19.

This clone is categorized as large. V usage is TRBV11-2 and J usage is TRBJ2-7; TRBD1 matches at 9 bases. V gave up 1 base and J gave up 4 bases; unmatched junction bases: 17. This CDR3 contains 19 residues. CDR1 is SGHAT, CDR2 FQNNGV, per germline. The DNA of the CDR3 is TGTGCCAGCAGCTTAGTGGGGGGGACAGGGAGCGTTTCGGGATACGAGCAGTACTTC. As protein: CASSLVGGTGSVSGYEQYF.

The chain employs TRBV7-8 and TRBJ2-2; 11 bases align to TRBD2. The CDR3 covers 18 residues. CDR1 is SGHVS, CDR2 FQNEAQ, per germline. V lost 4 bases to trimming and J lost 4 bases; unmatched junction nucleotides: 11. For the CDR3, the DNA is TGTGCCAGCAGCTCCCCTAGCGGGGGGCGGTTAATCACCGGGGAGCTGTTTTTT. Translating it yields CASSSPSGGRLITGELFF.

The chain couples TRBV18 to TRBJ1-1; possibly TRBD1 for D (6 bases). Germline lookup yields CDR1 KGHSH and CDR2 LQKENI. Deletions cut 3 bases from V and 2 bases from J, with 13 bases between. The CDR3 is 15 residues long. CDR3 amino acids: CASSPGVGGNTEAFF. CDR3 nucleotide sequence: TGTGCCAGCTCACCCGGTGTAGGGGGTAACACTGAAGCTTTCTTT.

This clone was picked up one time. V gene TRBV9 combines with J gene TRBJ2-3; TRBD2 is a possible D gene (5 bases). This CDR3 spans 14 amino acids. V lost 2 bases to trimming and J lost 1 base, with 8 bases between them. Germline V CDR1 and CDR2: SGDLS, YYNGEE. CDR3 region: CASSVFGGTDTQYF. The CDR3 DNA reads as TGTGCCAGCAGCGTTTTCGGGGGCACAGATACGCAGTATTTT.

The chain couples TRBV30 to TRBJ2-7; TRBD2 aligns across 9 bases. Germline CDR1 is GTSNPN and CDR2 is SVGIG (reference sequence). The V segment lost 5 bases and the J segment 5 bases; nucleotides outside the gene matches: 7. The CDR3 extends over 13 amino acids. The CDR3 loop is CAWESGGSNEQYF. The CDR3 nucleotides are TGTGCCTGGGAAAGCGGGGGGAGTAACGAGCAGTACTTC.

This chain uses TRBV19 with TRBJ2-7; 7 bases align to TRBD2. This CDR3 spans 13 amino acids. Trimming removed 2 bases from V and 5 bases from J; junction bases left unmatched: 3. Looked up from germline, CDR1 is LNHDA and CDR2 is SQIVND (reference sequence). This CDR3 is CASSISGDHEQYF. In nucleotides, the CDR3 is TGTGCCAGTAGTATAAGCGGGGACCACGAGCAGTACTTC.

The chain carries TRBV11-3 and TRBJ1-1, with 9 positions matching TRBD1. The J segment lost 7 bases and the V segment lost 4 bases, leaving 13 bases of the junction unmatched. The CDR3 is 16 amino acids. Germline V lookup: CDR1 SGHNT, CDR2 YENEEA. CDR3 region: CASSSGTGTGSREAFF. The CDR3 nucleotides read TGTGCCAGCAGCTCCGGGACCGGGACAGGGTCCCGTGAAGCTTTCTTT.

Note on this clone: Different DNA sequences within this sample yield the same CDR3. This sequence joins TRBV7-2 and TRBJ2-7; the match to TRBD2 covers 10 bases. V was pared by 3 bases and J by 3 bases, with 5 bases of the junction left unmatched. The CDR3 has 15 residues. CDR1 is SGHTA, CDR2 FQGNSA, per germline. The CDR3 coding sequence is TGTGCCAGCAGCTTTTTAGCGGGGGGACTCTACGAGCAGTACTTC. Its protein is CASSFLAGGLYEQYF. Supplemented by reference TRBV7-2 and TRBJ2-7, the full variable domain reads GAGVSQSPSNKVTEKGKDVELRCDPISGHTALYWYRQSLGQGLEFLIYFQGNSAPDKSGLPSDRFSAERTGGSVSTLTIQRTQQEDSAVYLCASSFLAGGLYEQYFGPGTRLTVT.

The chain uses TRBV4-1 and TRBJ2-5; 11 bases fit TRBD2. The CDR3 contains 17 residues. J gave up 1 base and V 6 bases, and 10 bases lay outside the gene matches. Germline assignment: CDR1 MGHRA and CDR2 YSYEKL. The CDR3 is CASSQQKLAGVQETQYF. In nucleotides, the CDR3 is TGCGCCAGCAGTCAACAAAAACTAGCGGGGGTCCAAGAGACCCAGTACTTC.

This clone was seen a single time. The CDR3 nucleotides read TGTGCCAGCAGCTTCGACAGCCCCCAAGAGACCCAGTACTTC. Protein sequence: CASSFDSPQETQYF. This chain joins TRBV5-5 and TRBJ2-5, with D maybe TRBD1 (5 bases). The CDR3 loop spans 14 amino acids. The V gene lost 2 bases and the J gene lost 1 base, with 9 bases spanning the gap. Germline CDR1 reads SGHKS; CDR2 reads YYEKEE (reference sequence).

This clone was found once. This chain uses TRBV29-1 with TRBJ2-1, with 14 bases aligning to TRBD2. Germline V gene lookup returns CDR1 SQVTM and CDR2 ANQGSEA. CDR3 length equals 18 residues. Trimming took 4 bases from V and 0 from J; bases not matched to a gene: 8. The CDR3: CSVAGGTSGGDSYNEQFF. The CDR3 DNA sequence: TGCAGCGTTGCTGGTGGGACTAGCGGGGGAGACTCCTACAATGAGCAGTTCTTC.

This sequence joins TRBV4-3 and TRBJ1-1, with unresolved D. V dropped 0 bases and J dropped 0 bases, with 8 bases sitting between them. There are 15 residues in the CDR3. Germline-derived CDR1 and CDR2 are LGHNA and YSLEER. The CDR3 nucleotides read TGCGCCAGCAGCCAAGAGATGTCAGTGAACACTGAAGCTTTCTTT. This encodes CASSQEMSVNTEAFF.

This chain's CDR3 is CASSFGTGGDSNQPQHF. CDR3 nucleotide sequence: TGTGCCAGCAGCTTCGGGACAGGGGGGGATAGCAATCAGCCCCAGCATTTT. This chain uses TRBV5-6 with TRBJ1-5; 11 nucleotides line up with TRBD1. The CDR3 spans 17 residues. Germline CDR1 SGHDT, CDR2 YYEEEE. After removal of 2 bases from V and 0 bases from J, the junction contained 4 bases not matched to a gene. Full variable domain (rest looked up from reference TRBV5-6 and TRBJ1-5): DAGVTQSPTHLIKTRGQQVTLRCSPKSGHDTVSWYQQALGQGPQFIFQYYEEEERQRGNFPDRFSGHQFPNYSSELNVNALLLGDSALYLCASSFGTGGDSNQPQHFGDGTRLSIL.

CDR3 in DNA: TGCGCCAGCAGCCAAGGCTACGGGTCCCAGCCCCAGCATTTT. Translated: CASSQGYGSQPQHF. This rearrangement joins TRBV4-1 to TRBJ1-5, with D uncertain. The V gene's germline CDR1 is MGHRA and CDR2 YSYEKL. The CDR3 extends over 14 amino acids. Trimming removed 1 base from V and 7 bases from J, with 11 bases in between.

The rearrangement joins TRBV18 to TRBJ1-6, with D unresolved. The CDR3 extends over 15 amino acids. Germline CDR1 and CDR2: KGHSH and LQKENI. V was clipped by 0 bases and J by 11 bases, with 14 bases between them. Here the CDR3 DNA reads TGTGCCAGCTCACCACCGCGGGCCAGGATGCCACCCCTCCACTTT. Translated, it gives CASSPPRARMPPLHF.